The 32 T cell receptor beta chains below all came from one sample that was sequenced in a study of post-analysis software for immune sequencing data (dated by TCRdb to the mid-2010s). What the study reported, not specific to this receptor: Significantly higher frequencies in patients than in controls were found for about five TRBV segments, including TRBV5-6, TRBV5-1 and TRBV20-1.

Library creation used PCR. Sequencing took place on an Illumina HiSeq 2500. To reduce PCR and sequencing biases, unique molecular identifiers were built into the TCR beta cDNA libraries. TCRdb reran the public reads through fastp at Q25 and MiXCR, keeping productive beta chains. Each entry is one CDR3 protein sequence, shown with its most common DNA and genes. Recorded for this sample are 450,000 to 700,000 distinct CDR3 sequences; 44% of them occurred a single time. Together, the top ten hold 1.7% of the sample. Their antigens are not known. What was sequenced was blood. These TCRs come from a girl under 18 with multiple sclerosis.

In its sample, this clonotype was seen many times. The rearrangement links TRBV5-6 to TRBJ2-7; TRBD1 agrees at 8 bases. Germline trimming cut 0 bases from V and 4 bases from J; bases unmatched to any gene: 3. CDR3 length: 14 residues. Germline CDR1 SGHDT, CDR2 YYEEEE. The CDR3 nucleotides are TGTGCCAGCAGCTTGGGGACAGGGTTATACGAGCAGTACTTC. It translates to CASSLGTGLYEQYF.

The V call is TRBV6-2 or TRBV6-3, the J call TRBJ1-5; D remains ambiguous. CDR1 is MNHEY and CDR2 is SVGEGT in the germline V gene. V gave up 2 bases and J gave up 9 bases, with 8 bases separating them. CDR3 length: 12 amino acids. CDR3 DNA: TGTGCCAGCAGTTACGAGCGGGGGCCCCAGCATTTT. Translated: CASSYERGPQHF.

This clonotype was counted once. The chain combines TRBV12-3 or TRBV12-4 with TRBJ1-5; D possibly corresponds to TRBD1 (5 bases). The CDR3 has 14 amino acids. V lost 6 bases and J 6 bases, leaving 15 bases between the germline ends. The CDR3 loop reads CASSGTGAGQPQHF. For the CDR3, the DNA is TGTGCCAGCAGCGGGACGGGAGCGGGTCAGCCCCAGCATTTT.

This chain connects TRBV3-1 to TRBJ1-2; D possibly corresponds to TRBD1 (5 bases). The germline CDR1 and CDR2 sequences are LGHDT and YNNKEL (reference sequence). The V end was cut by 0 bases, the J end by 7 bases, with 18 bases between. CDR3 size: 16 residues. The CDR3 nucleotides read TGTGCCAGCAGCCAAGATCAGGGACTCCTGGGCGGTGGCTACACCTTC. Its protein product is CASSQDQGLLGGGYTF. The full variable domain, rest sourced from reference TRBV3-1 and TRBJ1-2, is DTAVSQTPKYLVTQMGNDKSIKCEQNLGHDTMYWYKQDSKKFLKIMFSYNNKELIINETVPNRFSPKSPDKAHLNLHINSLELGDSAVYFCASSQDQGLLGGGYTFGSGTRLTVV.

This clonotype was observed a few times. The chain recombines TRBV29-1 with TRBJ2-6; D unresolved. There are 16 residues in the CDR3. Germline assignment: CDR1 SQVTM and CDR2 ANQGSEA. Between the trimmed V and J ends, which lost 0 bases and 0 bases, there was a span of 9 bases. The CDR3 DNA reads TGCAGCGTTGAAGATCAGAAGTCCTCTGGGGCCAACGTCCTGACTTTC. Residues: CSVEDQKSSGANVLTF.

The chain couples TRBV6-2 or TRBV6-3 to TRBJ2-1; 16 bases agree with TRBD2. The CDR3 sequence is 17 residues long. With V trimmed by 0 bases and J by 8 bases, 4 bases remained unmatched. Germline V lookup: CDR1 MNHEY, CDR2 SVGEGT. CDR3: CASSYSGTSGGAHEQFF. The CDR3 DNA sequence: TGTGCCAGCAGTTACTCCGGGACTAGCGGGGGGGCCCATGAGCAGTTCTTC.

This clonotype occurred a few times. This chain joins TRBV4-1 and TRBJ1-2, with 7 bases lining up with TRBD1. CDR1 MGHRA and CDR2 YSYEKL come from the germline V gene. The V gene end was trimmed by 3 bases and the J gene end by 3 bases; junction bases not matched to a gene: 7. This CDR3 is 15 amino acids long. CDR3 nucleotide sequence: TGCGCCAGCAGCCATGCTTGGGACAGCGACTATGGCTACACCTTC. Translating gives CASSHAWDSDYGYTF.

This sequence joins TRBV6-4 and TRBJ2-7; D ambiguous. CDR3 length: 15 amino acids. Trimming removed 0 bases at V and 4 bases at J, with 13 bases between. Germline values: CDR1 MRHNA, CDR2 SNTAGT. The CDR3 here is CASSDSPGSLYEQYF. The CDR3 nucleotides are TGTGCCAGCAGTGACTCCCCTGGGTCTCTATACGAGCAGTACTTC.

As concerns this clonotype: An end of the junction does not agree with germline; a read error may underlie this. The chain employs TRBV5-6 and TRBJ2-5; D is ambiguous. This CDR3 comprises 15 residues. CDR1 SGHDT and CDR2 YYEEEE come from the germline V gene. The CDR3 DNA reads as TGTGCCAGCAGCTTAGCCCGGGCGTTTAAAGAGATCCAGTACTTC. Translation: CASSLARAFKEIQYF.

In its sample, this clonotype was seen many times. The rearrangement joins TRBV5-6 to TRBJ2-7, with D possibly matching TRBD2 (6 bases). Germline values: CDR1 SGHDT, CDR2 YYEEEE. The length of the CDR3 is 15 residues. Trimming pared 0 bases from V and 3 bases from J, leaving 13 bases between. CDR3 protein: CASSLAPGGDYEQYF. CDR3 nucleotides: TGTGCCAGCAGCTTGGCTCCCGGAGGGGACTACGAGCAGTACTTC.

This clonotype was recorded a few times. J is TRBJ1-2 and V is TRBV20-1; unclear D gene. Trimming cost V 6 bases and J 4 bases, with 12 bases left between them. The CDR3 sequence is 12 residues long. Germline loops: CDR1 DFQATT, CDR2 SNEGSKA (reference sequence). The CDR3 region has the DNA TGCAGTGCCGTCAGCGGAGGCTATGGCTACACCTTC. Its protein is CSAVSGGYGYTF.

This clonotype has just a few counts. The DNA of the CDR3 is TGTGCCAGCAGCCCCGTGATAAGGACTAGGGGCACAGATACGCAGTATTTT. Encoded protein: CASSPVIRTRGTDTQYF. V gene TRBV12-3 or TRBV12-4 combines with J gene TRBJ2-3; 7 positions agree with TRBD2. This CDR3 has 17 amino acids. J gave up 1 base and V 6 bases, and 13 bases lay outside the gene matches.

Here the CDR3 DNA reads TGTGCCAGCAGCCACCTGGACAGGGGATATGGCTACACCTTC. Translated: CASSHLDRGYGYTF. The chain carries TRBV7-2 and TRBJ1-2, with 9 bases aligning to TRBD1. J gave up 5 bases and V 5 bases, and 6 bases lay outside the gene matches. This CDR3 contains 14 residues. Germline-derived CDR1 and CDR2 are SGHTA and FQGNSA.

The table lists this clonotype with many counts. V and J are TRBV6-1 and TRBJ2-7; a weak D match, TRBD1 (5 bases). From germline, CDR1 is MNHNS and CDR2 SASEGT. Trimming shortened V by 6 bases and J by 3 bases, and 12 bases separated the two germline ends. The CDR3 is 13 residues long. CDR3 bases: TGTGCCAGCAGCAGGGCAGCGTACTACGAGCAGTACTTC. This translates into CASSRAAYYEQYF.

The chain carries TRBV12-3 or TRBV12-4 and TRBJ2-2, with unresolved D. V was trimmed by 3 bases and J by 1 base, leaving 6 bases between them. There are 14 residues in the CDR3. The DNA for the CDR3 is TGTGCCAGCAGTTTTGAATGGAACACCGGGGAGCTGTTTTTT. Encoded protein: CASSFEWNTGELFF.

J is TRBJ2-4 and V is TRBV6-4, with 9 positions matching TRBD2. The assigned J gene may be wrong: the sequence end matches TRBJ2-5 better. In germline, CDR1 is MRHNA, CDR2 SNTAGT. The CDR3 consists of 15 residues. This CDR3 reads CASSESSGEMETQYF. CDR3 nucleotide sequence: TGTGCCAGCAGTGAATCTAGCGGGGAAATGGAGACCCAGTACTTC.

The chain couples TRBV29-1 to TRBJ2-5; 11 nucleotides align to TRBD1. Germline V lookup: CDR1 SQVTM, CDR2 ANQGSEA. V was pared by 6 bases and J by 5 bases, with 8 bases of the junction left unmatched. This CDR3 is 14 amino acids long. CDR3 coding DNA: TGCAGCGTGAGGACAGGGGGCGGCGGGGAGACCCAGTACTTC. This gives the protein CSVRTGGGGETQYF. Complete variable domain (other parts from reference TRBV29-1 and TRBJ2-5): SAVISQKPSRDICQRGTSLTIQCQVDSQVTMMFWYRQQPGQSLTLIATANQGSEATYESGFVIDKFPISRPNLTFSTLTVSNMSPEDSSIYLCSVRTGGGGETQYFGPGTRLLVL.

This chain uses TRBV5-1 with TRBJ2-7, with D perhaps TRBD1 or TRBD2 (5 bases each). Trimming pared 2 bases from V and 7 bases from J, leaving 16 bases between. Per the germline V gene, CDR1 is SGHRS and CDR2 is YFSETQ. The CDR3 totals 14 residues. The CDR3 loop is CASSFQGPTSEQYF. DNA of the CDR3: TGCGCCAGCAGCTTTCAGGGACCTACGAGTGAGCAGTACTTC.

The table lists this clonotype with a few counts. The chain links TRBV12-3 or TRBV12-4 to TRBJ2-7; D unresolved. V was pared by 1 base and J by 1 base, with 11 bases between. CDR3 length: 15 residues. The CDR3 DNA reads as TGTGCCAGCAGTTTAGGAGGAATGGTGTCCTACGAGCAGTACTTC. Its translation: CASSLGGMVSYEQYF.

Written as DNA, the CDR3 is TGCAGTGCTAGCTACCAGGGGGCTAGCACAGATACGCAGTATTTT. Translated, it gives CSASYQGASTDTQYF. The chain couples TRBV20-1 to TRBJ2-3; 8 positions match TRBD1. Germline values: CDR1 DFQATT, CDR2 SNEGSKA (reference sequence). V lost 3 bases to trimming and J lost 0 bases; unmatched junction nucleotides: 5. The CDR3 covers 15 residues.

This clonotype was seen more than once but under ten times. The CDR3, as DNA: TGCAGTGCTAAAGAGGGGACAGGGGCTACAGAGACCCAGTACTTC. The encoded protein is CSAKEGTGATETQYF. The chain recombines TRBV20-1 with TRBJ2-5; the match to TRBD1 covers 10 bases. Unmatched junction bases numbered 9, after V lost 4 bases and J lost 4 bases. The CDR3 covers 15 residues. Germline V gene sequence: CDR1 DFQATT, CDR2 SNEGSKA (reference sequence).

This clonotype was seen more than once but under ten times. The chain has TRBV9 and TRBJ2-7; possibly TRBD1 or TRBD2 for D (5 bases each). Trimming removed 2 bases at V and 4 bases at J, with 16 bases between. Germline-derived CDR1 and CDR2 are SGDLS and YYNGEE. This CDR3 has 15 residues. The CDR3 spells CASSVGPGRGYEQYF. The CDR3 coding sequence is TGTGCCAGCAGCGTCGGTCCAGGGAGAGGATACGAGCAGTACTTC.

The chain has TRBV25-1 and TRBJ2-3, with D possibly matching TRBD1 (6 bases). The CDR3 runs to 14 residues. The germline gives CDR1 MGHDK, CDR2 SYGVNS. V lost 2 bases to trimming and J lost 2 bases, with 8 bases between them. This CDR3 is CASSETGTTDTQYF. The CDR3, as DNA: TGTGCCAGCAGTGAAACAGGGACCACAGATACGCAGTATTTT.

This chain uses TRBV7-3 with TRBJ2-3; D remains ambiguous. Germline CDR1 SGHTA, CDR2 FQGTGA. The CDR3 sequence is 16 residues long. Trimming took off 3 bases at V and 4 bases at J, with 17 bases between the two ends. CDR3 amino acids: CASSLAPPPISDTQYF. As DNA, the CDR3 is TGTGCCAGCAGCTTGGCGCCCCCTCCGATCTCAGATACGCAGTATTTT.

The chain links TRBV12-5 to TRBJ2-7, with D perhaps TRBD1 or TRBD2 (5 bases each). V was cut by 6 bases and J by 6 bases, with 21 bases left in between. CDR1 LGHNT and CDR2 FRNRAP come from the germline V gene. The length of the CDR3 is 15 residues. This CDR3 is CASGARGRGDPEQYF. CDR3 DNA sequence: TGTGCTAGTGGAGCGAGGGGAAGGGGCGATCCCGAGCAGTACTTC. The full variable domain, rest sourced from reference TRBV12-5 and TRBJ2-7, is DARVTQTPRHKVTEMGQEVTMRCQPILGHNTVFWYRQTMMQGLELLAYFRNRAPLDDSGMPKDRFSAEMPDATLATLKIQPSEPRDSAVYFCASGARGRGDPEQYFGPGTRLTVT.

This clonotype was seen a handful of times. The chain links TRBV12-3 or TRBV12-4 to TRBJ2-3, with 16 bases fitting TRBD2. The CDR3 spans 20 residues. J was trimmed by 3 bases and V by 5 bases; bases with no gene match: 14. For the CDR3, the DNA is TGTGCCAGCAGTCAGGGACTAGCGGGAGGGAAGCTAGGAGTAACAGATACGCAGTATTTT. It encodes CASSQGLAGGKLGVTDTQYF.

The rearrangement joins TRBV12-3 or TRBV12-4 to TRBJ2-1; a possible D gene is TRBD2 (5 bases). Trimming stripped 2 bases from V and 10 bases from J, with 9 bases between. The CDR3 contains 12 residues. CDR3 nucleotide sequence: TGTGCCAGCAGTTTAAAGCGGACCGAGCAGTTCTTC. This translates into CASSLKRTEQFF.

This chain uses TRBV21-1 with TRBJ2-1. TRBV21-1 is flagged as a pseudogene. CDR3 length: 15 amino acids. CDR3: CASRLSGSAYNEQFF. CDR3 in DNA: TGTGCCAGCCGGCTGAGTGGGAGTGCCTACAATGAGCAGTTCTTC.

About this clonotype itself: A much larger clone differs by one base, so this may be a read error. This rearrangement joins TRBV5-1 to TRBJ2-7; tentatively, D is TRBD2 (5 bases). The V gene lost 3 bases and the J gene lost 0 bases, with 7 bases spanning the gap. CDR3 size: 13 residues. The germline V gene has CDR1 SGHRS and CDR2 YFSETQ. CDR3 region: CASSWESSYEQYF. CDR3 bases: TGCGCCAGCAGCTGGGAGAGCTCCTACGAGCAGTACTTC.

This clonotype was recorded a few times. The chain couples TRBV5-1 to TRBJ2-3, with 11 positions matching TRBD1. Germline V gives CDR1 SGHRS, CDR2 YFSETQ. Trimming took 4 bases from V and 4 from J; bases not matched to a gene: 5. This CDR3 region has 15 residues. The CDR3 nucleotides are TGCGCCAGCAGCATAGGACAGGGGGCAGCAGATACGCAGTATTTT. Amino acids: CASSIGQGAADTQYF.

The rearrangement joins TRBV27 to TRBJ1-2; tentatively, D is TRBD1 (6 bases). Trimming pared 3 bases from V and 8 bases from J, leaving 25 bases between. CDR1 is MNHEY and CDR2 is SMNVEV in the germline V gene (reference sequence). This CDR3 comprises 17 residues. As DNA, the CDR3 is TGTGCCAGCAGTTTCTCCAGTGGGGGGCTCCCACCCCAGGGCTACACCTTC. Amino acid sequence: CASSFSSGGLPPQGYTF.

CDR3 amino acids: CASSQARWETQYF. The CDR3 DNA reads TGCGCCAGCAGCCAAGCCCGGTGGGAGACCCAGTACTTC. The chain uses TRBV4-1 and TRBJ2-5; D uncertain. The CDR3 is 13 amino acids. Trimming left V 1 base short and J 5 bases short, with 8 bases between. In germline, CDR1 is MGHRA, CDR2 YSYEKL.